This T cell receptor (beta chain) was recorded in a study of T cells in Graves' hyperthyroidism and ophthalmopathy. Notes on the study in general: Blood also showed most of the thyroid clonotypes that were expanded above 0.001.

Comment on this clonotype: Its target is unknown.

V shed 1 base and J shed 2 bases, with 11 bases lying between them. The CDR3 has 15 amino acids. Germline V gene data show CDR1 as SGHTA and CDR2 as FQGNSA. RNA transcripts gave rise to amplified TCR beta CDR3 regions. Researchers ran a first-round RT-PCR on the TCR CDR3 using the HTBI primer set. TCRdb reprocessed the multiplex PCR reads via MiXCR and lists one record per CDR3 protein. Among around 600,000 distinct CDR3 sequences listed, about 14% were seen once. The V gene is TRBV7-2, the J gene TRBJ1-2; maybe TRBD1 (5 bases). The sample was blood. This TCR was recovered from a woman between 45 and 65 years old with Graves' ophthalmopathy. The CDR3 nucleotides are TGTGCCAGCAGCTTAGTAGGGGCAACAAACTATGGCTACACCTTC. Encoded protein: CASSLVGATNYGYTF.